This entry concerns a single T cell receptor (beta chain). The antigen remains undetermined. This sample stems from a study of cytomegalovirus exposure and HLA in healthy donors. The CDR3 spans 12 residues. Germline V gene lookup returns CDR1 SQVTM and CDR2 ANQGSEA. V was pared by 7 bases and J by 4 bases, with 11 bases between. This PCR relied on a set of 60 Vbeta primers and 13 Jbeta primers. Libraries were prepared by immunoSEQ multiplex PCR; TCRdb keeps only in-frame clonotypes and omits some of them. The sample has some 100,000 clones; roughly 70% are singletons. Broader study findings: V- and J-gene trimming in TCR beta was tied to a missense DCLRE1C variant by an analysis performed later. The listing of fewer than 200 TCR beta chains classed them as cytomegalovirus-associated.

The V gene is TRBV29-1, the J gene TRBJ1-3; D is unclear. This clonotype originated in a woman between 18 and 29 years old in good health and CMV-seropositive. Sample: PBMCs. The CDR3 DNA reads TGCAGCGCTTCAAAACGGGGAAACACCATATATTTT. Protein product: CSASKRGNTIYF.